Detailed here is one T cell receptor beta chain. This sample was included in a study of OX40 agonist ivuxolimab in advanced cancers. Across the whole study: Given to patients was ivuxolimab, an agonistic anti-OX40 (CD134) antibody.

The V gene's germline CDR1 is SGHNT and CDR2 YYREEE (reference sequence). The V and J ends lost 2 bases and 5 bases respectively, with 13 bases between them. The CDR3 spans 14 residues. Using immunoSEQ multiplex PCR, the repertoire was profiled, and TCRdb retains in-frame clones only, with some absent. The sample has some 98,000 clones, around 86% seen once. The receptor's source is an adult with an advanced solid tumor such as melanoma, head and neck, liver or kidney cancer. This specimen was CD4+ or CD8+ T cells sorted from blood, taken in a trial of the OX40 agonist ivuxolimab. The chain recombines TRBV5-4 with TRBJ2-5; D may be TRBD2 (6 bases). For the CDR3, the DNA is TGTGCCAGCAGCTTCGGGAGCTTTGTCGAGACCCAGTACTTC. Its protein product is CASSFGSFVETQYF.